This TCR beta chain was profiled in a study of Tregs in tolerant kidney transplant recipients. Germline V CDR1 and CDR2: SQVTM, ANQGSEA. V trimming: 8 bases; J trimming: 0 bases; junction bases outside the gene matches: 14. The CDR3 runs to 17 residues. CD4+CD25+CD127- Tregs, CD4+CD25- non-Tregs, CD4 and CD8 cells were sorted. This table comes from immunoSEQ multiplex PCR, and its TCRdb copy is limited to in-frame clones, with some not included. The profile covers under 300,000 clones, with about four fifths appearing a single time and under 0.65% taken by the ten largest. Sequenced input: CD4+ T cells from blood. The TCR sequence derives from a human donor in good health. This sequence joins TRBV29-1 and TRBJ2-3, with 10 bases that match TRBD2. The CDR3 protein is CSIRAGGPIMSTDTQYF. CDR3 bases: TGCAGCATCCGAGCGGGAGGGCCGATTATGAGCACAGATACGCAGTATTTT.